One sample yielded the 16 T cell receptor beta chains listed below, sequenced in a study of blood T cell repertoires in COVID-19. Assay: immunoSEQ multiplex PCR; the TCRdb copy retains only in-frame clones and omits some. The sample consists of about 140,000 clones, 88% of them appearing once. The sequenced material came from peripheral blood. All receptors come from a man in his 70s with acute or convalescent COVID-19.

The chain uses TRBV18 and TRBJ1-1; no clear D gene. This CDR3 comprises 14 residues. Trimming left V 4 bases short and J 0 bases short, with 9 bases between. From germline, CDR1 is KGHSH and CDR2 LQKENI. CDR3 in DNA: TGTGCCAGCTCACTGTCCGGGGTGAACACTGAAGCTTTCTTT. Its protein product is CASSLSGVNTEAFF.

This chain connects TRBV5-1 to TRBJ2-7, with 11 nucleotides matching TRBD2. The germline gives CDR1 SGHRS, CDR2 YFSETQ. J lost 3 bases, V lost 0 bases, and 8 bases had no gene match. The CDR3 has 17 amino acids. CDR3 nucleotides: TGCGCCAGCAGCTTGGTTCCCCCGGGACTAGCGGACTACGAGCAGTACTTC. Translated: CASSLVPPGLADYEQYF.

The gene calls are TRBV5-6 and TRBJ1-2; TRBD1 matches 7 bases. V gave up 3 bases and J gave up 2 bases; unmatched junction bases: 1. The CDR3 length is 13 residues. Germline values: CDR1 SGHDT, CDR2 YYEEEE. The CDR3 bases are TGTGCCAGCAGCTCGACAGGGAACTATGGCTACACCTTC. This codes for CASSSTGNYGYTF. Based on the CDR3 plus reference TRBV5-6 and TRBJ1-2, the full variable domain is DAGVTQSPTHLIKTRGQQVTLRCSPKSGHDTVSWYQQALGQGPQFIFQYYEEEERQRGNFPDRFSGHQFPNYSSELNVNALLLGDSALYLCASSSTGNYGYTFGSGTRLTVV.

CDR3 protein: CASGPRRQGHGYTF. The CDR3 DNA reads TGTGCTAGTGGTCCCCGTCGGCAGGGCCACGGCTACACCTTC. The chain has TRBV12-5 and TRBJ1-2; D is possibly TRBD1 (5 bases). This CDR3 comprises 14 residues. Per the germline V gene, CDR1 is LGHNT and CDR2 is FRNRAP. V lost 5 bases to trimming and J lost 8 bases, with 18 bases between them.

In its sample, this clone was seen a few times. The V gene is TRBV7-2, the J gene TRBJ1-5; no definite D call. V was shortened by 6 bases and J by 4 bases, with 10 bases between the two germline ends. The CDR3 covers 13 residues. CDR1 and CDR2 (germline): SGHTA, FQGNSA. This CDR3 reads CASSPQANQPQHF. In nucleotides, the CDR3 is TGTGCCAGCAGTCCTCAGGCGAATCAGCCCCAGCATTTT.

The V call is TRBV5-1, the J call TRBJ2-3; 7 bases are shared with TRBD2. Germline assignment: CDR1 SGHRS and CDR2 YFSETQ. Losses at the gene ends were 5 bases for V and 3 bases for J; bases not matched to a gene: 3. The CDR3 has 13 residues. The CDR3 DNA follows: TGCGCCAGCAGGACGGGGGGAACAGATACGCAGTATTTT. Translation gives CASRTGGTDTQYF.

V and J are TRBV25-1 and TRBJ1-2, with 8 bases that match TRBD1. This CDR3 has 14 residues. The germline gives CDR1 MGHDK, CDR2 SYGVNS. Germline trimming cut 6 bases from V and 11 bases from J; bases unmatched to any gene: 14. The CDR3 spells CASRLTGGERSYTF. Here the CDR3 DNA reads TGTGCCAGCAGGCTAACAGGGGGAGAAAGAAGTTACACCTTC.

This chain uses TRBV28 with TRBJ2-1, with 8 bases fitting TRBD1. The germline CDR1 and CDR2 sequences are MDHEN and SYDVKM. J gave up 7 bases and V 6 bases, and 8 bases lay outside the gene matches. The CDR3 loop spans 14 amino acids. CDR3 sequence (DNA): TGTGCCAGCAGCCTCCGGACAGGGAAGAATGAGCAGTTCTTC. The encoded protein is CASSLRTGKNEQFF.

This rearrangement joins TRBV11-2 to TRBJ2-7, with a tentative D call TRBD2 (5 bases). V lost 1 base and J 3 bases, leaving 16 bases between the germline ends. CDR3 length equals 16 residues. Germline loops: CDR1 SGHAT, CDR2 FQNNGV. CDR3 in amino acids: CASSLAGSGLYYEQYF. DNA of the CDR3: TGTGCCAGCAGCTTAGCGGGATCGGGATTATACTACGAGCAGTACTTC.

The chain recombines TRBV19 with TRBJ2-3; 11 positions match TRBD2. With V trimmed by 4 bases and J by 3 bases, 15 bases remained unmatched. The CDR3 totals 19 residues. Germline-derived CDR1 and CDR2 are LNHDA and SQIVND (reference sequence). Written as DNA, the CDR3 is TGTGCCAGTAGTACGAAGAAGCCTACTAGCGGGAGAGCGACAGATACGCAGTATTTT. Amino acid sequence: CASSTKKPTSGRATDTQYF.

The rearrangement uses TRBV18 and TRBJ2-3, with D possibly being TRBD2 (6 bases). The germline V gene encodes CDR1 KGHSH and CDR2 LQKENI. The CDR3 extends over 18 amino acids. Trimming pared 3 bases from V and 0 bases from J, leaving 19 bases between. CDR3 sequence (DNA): TGTGCCAGCTCACCCCGAGCCATTAGCGGAGCCAGCACAGATACGCAGTATTTT. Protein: CASSPRAISGASTDTQYF.

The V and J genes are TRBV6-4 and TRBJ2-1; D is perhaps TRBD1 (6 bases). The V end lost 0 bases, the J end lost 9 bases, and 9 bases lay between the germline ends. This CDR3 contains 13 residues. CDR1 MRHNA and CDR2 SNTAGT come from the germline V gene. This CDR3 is CASSDSRDTEQFF. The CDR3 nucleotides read TGTGCCAGCAGTGACTCGAGGGACACTGAGCAGTTCTTC.

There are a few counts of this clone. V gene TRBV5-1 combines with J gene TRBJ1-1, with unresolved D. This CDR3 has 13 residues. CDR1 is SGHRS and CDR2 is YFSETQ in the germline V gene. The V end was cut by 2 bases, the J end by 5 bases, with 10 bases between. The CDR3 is CASSLSASTEAFF. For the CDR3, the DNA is TGCGCCAGCAGCTTAAGTGCGTCGACTGAAGCTTTCTTT.

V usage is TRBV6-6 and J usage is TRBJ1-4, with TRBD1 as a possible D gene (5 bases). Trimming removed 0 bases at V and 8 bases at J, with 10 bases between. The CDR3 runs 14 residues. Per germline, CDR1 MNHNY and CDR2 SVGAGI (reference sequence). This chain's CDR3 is CASSYSPGDEKLFF. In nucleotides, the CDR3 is TGTGCCAGCAGTTACTCTCCGGGGGACGAAAAACTGTTTTTT.

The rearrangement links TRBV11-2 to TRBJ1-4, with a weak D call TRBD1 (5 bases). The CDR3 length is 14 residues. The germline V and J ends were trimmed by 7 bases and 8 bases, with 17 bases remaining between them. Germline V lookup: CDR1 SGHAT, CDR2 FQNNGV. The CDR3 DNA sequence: TGTGCCAGCACCGTTCGCCAGGGCAACGAAAAACTGTTTTTT. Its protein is CASTVRQGNEKLFF.

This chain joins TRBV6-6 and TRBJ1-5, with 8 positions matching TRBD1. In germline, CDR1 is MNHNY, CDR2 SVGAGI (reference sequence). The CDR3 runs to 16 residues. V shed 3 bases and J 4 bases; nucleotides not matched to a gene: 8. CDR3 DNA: TGTGCCAGCAGTTATACACATCGGACAGGGAATCAGCCCCAGCATTTT. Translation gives CASSYTHRTGNQPQHF.